This T cell receptor (beta chain) was identified during a study of blood T cell repertoires in COVID-19 (dated by TCRdb to 2019 to 2021). With regard to the full study: The collaborator samples originated in the United States, Italy and Spain and spanned the acute and convalescent phases of COVID-19. Where HLA class I and class II types were available, the types were taken from metadata supplied by the sample provider, not from assay-based typing. The repertoires were made available in a free public database intended to serve as a resource for research on the immune response to SARS-CoV-2. Sample metadata almost always included a de-identified subject ID, COVID-19 status, age in years and sex. Subjects who had been exposed to COVID-19, were actively infected with it, or had recovered from it provided the deeply sampled blood TCRbeta repertoires that made up the dataset. The material from the prospective study consisted of cDNA or gDNA derived from T cells, B-cell-depleted T cells, or PBMCs. The samples were drawn from two sources: the first 160 participants of the ongoing ImmuneRACE study, and about 1,300 subjects contributed by 6 global collaborators.

Overall study results and their limits: The amount of clinical and demographic metadata varied by source and participant and was provided uncurated.

TCRbeta CDR3 regions were amplified from genomic DNA by means of the immunoSEQ Assay, a bias-controlled multiplex PCR. On the study's bioinformatics: The number of nucleated cells in each sample was estimated by amplification of reference gene primers within the assay. To quantify the absolute abundance of each unique TCRbeta CDR3 rearrangement, sequence reads were collapsed and filtered. For each sample, productive Simpson clonality was calculated as the square root of Simpson's diversity index across productive rearrangements. In TCRdb, the immuneACCESS table is reduced to in-frame sequences with V and J assigned. These tables do not hold every clone; where another copy was compared, an unresolved V gene accounts for under half, and the others remain unexplained. V, J and clone size were drawn from that table, and D and trimming were deduced from the DNA. The sample table lists roughly 190,000 clones, roughly 80% of them with a count of one. The ten largest make up roughly 12% of the sample.

The germline V gene (reference sequence) gives CDR1 as SEHNR and CDR2 as FQNEAQ. Spanning cysteine to phenylalanine, the CDR3 consists of 16 amino acids. The entry retains the CDR3 DNA only, 48 bases that are in frame from base 1. Germline trimming: 1 base from V, 2 bases from J; junction bases outside gene matches: 4. This clone has only one observation. The clone's antigen remains unknown. Per-nucleotide qualities are absent, and no much larger clonotype sits a single base away. Whole blood was collected in K2EDTA tubes by collaborating institutions according to the institutions' own protocols. For TCRbeta analysis, collaborators shipped samples as frozen whole blood, isolated PBMCs, or DNA extracted from either of those sample types.

The source is a woman between 45 and 60 years old with acute or convalescent COVID-19. This receptor chain uses TRBV7-9 and TRBJ2-7, with 11 middle bases fitting TRBD2. The specimen sequenced was peripheral blood. The CDR3 region: CASSLDSGGAPYEQYF. The sequenced DNA: TGTGCCAGCAGCTTAGATAGCGGGGGGGCCCCCTACGAGCAGTACTTC.